These T cell receptor beta chains were read from a single sample in a study of spatial heterogeneity in lung cancer. TCRdb re-called the 5' RACE reads with MiXCR, one entry per CDR3 protein. The table shows about 15,000 distinct CDR3 sequences, with just under 8% occurring only once. The starting material was PBMCs, obtained at surgery. All receptors come from a female donor with early-stage non-small cell lung cancer. Both conserved end residues are part of each CDR3. D genes are given only for firm matches. Not every row has a clone size; where given, it reads once, few, many or a size class.

NA once TRBJ2-7 TRBV28 TGTGCCAGCGGACCTGAATACGAGCAGTACTTC CASGPEYEQYF
NA many TRBJ2-3 TRBV19 TGTGCCAGTAGGTTGGGAGTTAGCACAGATACGCAGTATTTT CASRLGVSTDTQYF
NA many TRBJ2-3 TRBV12-3/TRBV12-4 TGTGCCAGCAGTTCTCGAGGGGACACAGATACGCAGTATTTT CASSSRGDTDTQYF
TRBD2 many TRBJ2-4 TRBV29-1 TGCAGCGGTAGGGTAGCGGGGGGCGGAAACATTCAGTACTTC CSGRVAGGGNIQYF
NA medium-sized TRBJ2-1 TRBV7-9 TGTGCCAGCAGCTTAGAGAGTGAGCAGTTCTTC CASSLESEQFF
NA few TRBJ1-5 TRBV2 TGTGCCAGCAGTGACGGACTACAGGTGTACAATCAGCCCCAGCATTTT CASSDGLQVYNQPQHF
NA few TRBJ2-1 TRBV24-1 TGTGCCACCAGTGATTTAGGGAGGGCCCAACAGGGCAATGAGCAGTTCTTC CATSDLGRAQQGNEQFF
NA NA TRBJ2-7 TRBV7-9 TGTGCCAGCAGCTTATCAACGACAGGCCGTAGGTACTACGAGCAGTACTTC CASSLSTTGRRYYEQYF
NA many TRBJ2-5 TRBV30 TGTGCCTGGAGTGTAGACGGGGGTGAGACCCAGTACTTC CAWSVDGGETQYF
TRBD1 NA TRBJ1-4 TRBV6-6 TGTGCCAGCAGTTATCGGACAGGGGTAGAAAAACTGTTTTTT CASSYRTGVEKLFF
TRBD1 many TRBJ1-5 TRBV7-2 TGTGCCAGCAGCTTTCAGGGGGATCAGCCCCAGCATTTT CASSFQGDQPQHF
TRBD2 NA TRBJ2-1 TRBV20-1 TGCAGTGCTTATCAGACTAGCGGGGGGGCCTACAATGAGCAGTTCTTC CSAYQTSGGAYNEQFF
NA few TRBJ2-1 TRBV20-1 TGCAGTGCTAGGTCGGGGGCAGCAGGGGAACGTGGTTCCTACAATGAGCAGTTCTTC CSARSGAAGERGSYNEQFF
NA NA TRBJ1-2 TRBV6-2/TRBV6-3 TGTGCCAGCAGGGGGGGACTGAACTATGGCTACACCTTC CASRGGLNYGYTF
NA few TRBJ2-1 TRBV12-2 TGTGCAAGTCGTAGGCGGGAGAGGAAGTTCTTC CASRRRERKFF
TRBD1 many TRBJ1-2 TRBV27 TGTGCCAGCAGGCCGACAGGGGCCTATGGCTACACCTTC CASRPTGAYGYTF
TRBD2 NA TRBJ2-5 TRBV11-2 TGTGCCAGCAGCTTAGGGGGACTAGCGGGGGAGCGACAAGAGACCCAGTACTTC CASSLGGLAGERQETQYF